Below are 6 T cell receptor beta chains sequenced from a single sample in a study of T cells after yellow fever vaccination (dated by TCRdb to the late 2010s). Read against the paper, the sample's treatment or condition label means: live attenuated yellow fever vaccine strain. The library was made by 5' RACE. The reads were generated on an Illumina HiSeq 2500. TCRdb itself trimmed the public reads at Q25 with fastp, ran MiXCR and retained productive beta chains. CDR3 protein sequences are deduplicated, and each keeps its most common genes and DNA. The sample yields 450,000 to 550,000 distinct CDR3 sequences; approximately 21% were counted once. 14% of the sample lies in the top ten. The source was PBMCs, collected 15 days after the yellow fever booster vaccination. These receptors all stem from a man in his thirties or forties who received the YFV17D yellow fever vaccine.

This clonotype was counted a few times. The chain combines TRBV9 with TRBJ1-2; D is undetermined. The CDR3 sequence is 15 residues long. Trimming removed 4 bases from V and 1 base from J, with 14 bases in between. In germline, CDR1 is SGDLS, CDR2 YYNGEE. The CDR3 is CASSTRRGNNYGYTF. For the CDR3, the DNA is TGTGCCAGCAGCACCCGCCGCGGCAATAACTATGGCTACACCTTC. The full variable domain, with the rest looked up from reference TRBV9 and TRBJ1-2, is DSGVTQTPKHLITATGQRVTLRCSPRSGDLSVYWYQQSLDQGLQFLIQYYNGEERAKGNILERFSAQQFPDLHSELNLSSLELGDSALYFCASSTRRGNNYGYTFGSGTRLTVV.

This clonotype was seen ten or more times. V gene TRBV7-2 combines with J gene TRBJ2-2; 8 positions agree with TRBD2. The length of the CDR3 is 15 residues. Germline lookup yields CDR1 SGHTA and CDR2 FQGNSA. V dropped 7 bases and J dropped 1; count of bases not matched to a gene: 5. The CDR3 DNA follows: TGTGCCAGCACCCCAACTAGCGGGAACACCGGGGAGCTGTTTTTT. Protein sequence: CASTPTSGNTGELFF. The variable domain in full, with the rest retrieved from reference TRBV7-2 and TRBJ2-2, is GAGVSQSPSNKVTEKGKDVELRCDPISGHTALYWYRQSLGQGLEFLIYFQGNSAPDKSGLPSDRFSAERTGGSVSTLTIQRTQQEDSAVYLCASTPTSGNTGELFFGEGSRLTVL.

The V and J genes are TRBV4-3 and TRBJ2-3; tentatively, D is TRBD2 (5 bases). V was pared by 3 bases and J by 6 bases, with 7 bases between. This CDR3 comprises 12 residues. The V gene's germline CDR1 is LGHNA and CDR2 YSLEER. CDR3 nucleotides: TGCGCCAGCAGCCACCCGGGGGATACGCAGTATTTT. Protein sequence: CASSHPGDTQYF.

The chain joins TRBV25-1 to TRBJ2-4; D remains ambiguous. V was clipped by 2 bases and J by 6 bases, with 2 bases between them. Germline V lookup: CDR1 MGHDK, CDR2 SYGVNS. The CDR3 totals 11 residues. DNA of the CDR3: TGTGCCAGCAGTGAAAGAAACATTCAGTACTTC. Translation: CASSERNIQYF.

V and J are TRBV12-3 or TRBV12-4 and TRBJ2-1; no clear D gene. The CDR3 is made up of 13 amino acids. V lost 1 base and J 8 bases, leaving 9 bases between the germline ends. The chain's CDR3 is CASSLDWVDEQFF. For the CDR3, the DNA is TGTGCCAGCAGTTTAGACTGGGTGGATGAGCAGTTCTTC.

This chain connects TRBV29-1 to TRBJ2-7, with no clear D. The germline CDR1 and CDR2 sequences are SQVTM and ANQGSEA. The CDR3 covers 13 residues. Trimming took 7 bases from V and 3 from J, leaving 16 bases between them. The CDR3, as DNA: TGCAGCGCTTCGTTCGGGCTGAACTACGAGCAGTACTTC. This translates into CSASFGLNYEQYF.